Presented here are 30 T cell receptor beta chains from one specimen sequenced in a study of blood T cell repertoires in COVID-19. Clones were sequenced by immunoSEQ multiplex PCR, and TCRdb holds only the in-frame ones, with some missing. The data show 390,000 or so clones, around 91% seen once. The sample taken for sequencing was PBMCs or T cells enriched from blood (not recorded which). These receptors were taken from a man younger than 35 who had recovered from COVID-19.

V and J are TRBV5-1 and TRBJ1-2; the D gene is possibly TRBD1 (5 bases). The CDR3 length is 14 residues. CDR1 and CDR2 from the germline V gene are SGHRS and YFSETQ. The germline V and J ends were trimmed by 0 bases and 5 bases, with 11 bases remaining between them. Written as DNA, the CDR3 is TGCGCCAGCAGCTTGGGGGGCCCAACTTATGGCTACACCTTC. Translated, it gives CASSLGGPTYGYTF.

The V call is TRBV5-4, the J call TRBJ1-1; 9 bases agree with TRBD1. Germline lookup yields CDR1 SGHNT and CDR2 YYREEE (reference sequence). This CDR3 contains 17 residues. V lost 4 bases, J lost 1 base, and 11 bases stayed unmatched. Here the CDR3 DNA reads TGTGCCAGCAGCGGACGGGGACAGGGCAGTGGGAACACTGAAGCTTTCTTT. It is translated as CASSGRGQGSGNTEAFF. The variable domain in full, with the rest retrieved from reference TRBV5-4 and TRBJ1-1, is ETGVTQSPTHLIKTRGQQVTLRCSSQSGHNTVSWYQQALGQGPQFIFQYYREEENGRGNFPPRFSGLQFPNYSSELNVNALELDDSALYLCASSGRGQGSGNTEAFFGQGTRLTVV.

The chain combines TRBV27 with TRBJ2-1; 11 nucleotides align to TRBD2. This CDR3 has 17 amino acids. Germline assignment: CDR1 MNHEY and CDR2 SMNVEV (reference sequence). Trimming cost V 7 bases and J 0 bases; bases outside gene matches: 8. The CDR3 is CASTGLAGLSSYNEQFF. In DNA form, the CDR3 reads TGTGCCAGCACTGGACTAGCGGGCCTGAGCTCCTACAATGAGCAGTTCTTC.

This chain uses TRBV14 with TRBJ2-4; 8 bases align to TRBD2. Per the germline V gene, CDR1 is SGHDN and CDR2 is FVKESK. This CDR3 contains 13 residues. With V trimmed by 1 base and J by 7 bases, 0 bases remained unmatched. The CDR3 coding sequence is TGTGCCAGCAGCCAAGCGGGGGGGAACATTCAGTACTTC. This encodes CASSQAGGNIQYF.

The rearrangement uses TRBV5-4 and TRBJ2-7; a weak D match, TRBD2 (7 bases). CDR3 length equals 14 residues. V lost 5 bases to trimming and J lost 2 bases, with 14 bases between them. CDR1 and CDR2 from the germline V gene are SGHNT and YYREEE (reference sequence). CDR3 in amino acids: CASSFSGGPYEQYF. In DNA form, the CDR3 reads TGTGCCAGCAGTTTTTCGGGGGGCCCCTACGAGCAGTACTTC.

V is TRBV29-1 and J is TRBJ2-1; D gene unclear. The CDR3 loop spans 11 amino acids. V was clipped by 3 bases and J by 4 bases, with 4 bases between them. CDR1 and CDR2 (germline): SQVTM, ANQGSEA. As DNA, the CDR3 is TGCAGCGTTGATATTTACAATGAGCAGTTCTTC. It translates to CSVDIYNEQFF.

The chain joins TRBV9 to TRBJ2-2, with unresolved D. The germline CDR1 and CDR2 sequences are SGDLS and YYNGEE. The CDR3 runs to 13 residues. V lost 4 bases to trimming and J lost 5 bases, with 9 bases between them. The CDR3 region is CASSTAGTGELFF. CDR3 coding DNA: TGTGCCAGCAGCACCGCAGGAACCGGGGAGCTGTTTTTT.

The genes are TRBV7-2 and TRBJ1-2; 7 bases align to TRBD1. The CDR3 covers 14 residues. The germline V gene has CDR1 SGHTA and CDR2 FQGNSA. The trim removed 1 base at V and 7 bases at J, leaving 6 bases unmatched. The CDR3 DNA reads TGTGCCAGCAGCTTAGAACAGGGGTTGGGTGGCTACACCTTC. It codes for CASSLEQGLGGYTF.

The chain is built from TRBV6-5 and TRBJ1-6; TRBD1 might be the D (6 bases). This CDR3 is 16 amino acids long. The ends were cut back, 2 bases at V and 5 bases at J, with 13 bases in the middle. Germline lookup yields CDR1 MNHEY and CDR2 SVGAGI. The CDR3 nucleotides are TGTGCCAGCAGTTACGGGGGACACGAAGATAATTCACCCCTCCACTTT. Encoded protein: CASSYGGHEDNSPLHF.

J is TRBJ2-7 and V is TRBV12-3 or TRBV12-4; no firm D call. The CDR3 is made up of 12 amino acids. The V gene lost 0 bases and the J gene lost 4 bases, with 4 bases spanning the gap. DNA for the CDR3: TGTGCCAGCAGTTTAGCCCAATACGAGCAGTACTTC. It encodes CASSLAQYEQYF.

The CDR3 is CASSQDRGGGDTQYF. The CDR3 coding sequence is TGTGCCAGCAGCCAAGATCGGGGGGGCGGAGATACGCAGTATTTT. The genes are TRBV4-2 and TRBJ2-3; 8 bases match TRBD2. Germline-derived CDR1 and CDR2 are LGHNA and YNFKEQ. The CDR3 length is 15 residues. V gave up 0 bases and J gave up 5 bases; unmatched junction bases: 4.

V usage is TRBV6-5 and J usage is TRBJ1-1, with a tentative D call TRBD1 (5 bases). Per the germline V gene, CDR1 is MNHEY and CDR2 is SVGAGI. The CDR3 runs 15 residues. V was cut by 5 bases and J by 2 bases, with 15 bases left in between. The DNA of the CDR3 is TGTGCCAGCAGTCCCCCCCGGGGGATCAACACTGAAGCTTTCTTT. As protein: CASSPPRGINTEAFF.

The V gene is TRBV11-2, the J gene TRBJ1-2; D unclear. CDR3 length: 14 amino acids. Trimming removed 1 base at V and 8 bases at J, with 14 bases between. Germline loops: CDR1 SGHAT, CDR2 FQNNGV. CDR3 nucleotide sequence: TGTGCCAGCAGCTTAGCGACTGCTAGGGAGGGCTACACCTTC. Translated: CASSLATAREGYTF. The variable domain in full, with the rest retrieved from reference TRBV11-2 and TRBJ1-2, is EAGVAQSPRYKIIEKRQSVAFWCNPISGHATLYWYQQILGQGPKLLIQFQNNGVVDDSQLPKDRFSAERLKGVDSTLKIQPAKLEDSAVYLCASSLATAREGYTFGSGTRLTVV.

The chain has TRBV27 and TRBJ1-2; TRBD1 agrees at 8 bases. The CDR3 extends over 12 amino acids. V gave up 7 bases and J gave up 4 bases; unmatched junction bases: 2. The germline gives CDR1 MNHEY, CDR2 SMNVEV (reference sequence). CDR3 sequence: CASTTGGYGYTF. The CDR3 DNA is TGTGCCAGCACCACAGGGGGCTATGGCTACACCTTC.

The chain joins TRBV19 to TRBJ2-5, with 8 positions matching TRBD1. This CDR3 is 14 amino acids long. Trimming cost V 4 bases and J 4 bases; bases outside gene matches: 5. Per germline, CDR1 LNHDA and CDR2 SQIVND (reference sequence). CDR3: CASSTRQGIETQYF. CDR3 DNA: TGTGCCAGTAGTACCAGACAGGGGATAGAGACCCAGTACTTC.

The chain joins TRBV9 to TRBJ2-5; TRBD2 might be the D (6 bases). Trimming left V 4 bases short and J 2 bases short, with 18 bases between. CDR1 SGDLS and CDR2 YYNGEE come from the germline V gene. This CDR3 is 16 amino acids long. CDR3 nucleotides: TGTGCCAGCAGCCCAGGAAGGGGAGGATATCAAGAGACCCAGTACTTC. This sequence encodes CASSPGRGGYQETQYF. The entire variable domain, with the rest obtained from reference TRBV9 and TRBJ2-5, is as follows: DSGVTQTPKHLITATGQRVTLRCSPRSGDLSVYWYQQSLDQGLQFLIQYYNGEERAKGNILERFSAQQFPDLHSELNLSSLELGDSALYFCASSPGRGGYQETQYFGPGTRLLVL.

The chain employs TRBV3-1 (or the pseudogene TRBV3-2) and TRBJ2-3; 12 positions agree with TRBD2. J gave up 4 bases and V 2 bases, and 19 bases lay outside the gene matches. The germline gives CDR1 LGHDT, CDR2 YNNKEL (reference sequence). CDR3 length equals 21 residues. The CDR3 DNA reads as TGTGCCAGCAGCCAACCTCCGTTCCCCGGGACTAGCGGGTCCGGTGCAGATACGCAGTATTTT. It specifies CASSQPPFPGTSGSGADTQYF.

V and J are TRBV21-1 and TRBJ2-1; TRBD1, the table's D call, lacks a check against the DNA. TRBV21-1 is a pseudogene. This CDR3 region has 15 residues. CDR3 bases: TGTGCCAGCAGCAAACACTCTAGGACAGAGATCGAGCAGTTCTTC. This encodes CASSKHSRTEIEQFF.

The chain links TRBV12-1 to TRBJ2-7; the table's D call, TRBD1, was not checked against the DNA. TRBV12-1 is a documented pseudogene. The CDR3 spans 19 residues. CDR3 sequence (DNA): TGTGCCAGCAGCTTTGCTCTATGCCTGAAAGGGACAGGGTCCTACGAGCAGTACTTC. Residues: CASSFALCLKGTGSYEQYF.

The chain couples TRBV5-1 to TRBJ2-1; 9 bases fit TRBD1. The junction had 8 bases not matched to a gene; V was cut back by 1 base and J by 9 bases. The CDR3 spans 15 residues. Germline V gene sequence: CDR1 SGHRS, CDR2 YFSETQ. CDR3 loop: CASSLLGQGSGEQFF. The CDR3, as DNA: TGCGCCAGCAGCTTGTTGGGACAGGGTTCGGGTGAGCAGTTCTTC.

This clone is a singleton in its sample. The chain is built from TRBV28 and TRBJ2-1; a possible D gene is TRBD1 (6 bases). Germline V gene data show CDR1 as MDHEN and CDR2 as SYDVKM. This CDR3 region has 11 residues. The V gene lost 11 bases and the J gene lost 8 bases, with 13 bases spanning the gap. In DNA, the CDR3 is TGTGCCCACGGCAGGGGCTATGAGCAGTTCTTC. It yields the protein CAHGRGYEQFF.

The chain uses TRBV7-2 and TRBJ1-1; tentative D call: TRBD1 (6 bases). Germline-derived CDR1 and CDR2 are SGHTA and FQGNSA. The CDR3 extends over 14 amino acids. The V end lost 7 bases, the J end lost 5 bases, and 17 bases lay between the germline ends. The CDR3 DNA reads TGTGCCAGCATGATCTCTGGGGGCAGTACTGAAGCTTTCTTT. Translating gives CASMISGGSTEAFF.

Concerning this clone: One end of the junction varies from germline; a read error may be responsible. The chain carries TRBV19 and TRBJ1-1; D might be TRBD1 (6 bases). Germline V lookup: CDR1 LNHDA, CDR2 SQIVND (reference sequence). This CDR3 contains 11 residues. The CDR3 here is CASGGAVEVFF. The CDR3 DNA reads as TGTGCCAGCGGGGGGGCGGTTGAAGTTTTCTTT.

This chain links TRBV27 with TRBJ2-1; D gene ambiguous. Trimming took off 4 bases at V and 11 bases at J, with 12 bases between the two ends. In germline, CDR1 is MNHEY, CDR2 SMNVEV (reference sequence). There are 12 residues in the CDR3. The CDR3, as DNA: TGTGCCAGCAGTTCCGCTTCTAGGAAGCAGTTCTTC. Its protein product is CASSSASRKQFF.

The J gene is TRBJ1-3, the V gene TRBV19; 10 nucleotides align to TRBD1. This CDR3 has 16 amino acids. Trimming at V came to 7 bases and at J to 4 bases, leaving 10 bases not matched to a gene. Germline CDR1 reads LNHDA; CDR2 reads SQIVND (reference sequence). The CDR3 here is CASTPRQGAPGNTIYF. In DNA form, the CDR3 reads TGTGCCAGTACCCCGAGACAGGGGGCGCCGGGAAACACCATATATTTT.

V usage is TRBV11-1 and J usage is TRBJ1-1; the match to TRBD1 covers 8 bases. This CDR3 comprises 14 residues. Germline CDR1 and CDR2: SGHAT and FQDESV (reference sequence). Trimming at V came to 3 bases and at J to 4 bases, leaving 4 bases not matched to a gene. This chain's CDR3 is CASSLRTGLTEAFF. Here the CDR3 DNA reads TGTGCCAGCAGCTTGAGGACAGGGCTCACTGAAGCTTTCTTT.

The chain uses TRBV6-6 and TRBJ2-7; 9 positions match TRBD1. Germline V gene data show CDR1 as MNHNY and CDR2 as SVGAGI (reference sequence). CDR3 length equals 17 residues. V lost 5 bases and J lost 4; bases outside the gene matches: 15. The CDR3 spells CASSPIINPGTGYEQYF. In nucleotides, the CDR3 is TGTGCCAGCAGTCCTATCATCAATCCCGGGACAGGGTACGAGCAGTACTTC.

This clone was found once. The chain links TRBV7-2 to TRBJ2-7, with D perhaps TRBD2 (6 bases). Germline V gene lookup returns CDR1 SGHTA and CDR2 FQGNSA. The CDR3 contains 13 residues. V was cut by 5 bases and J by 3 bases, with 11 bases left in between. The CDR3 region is CASSESGFYEQYF. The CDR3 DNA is TGTGCCAGCAGCGAAAGCGGGTTCTACGAGCAGTACTTC. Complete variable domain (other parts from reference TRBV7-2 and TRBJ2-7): GAGVSQSPSNKVTEKGKDVELRCDPISGHTALYWYRQSLGQGLEFLIYFQGNSAPDKSGLPSDRFSAERTGGSVSTLTIQRTQQEDSAVYLCASSESGFYEQYFGPGTRLTVT.

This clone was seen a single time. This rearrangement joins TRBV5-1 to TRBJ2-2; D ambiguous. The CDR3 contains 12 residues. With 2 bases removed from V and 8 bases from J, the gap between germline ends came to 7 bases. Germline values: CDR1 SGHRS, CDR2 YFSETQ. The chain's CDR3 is CASSLETGELFF. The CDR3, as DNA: TGCGCCAGCAGCTTAGAAACAGGGGAGCTGTTTTTT.

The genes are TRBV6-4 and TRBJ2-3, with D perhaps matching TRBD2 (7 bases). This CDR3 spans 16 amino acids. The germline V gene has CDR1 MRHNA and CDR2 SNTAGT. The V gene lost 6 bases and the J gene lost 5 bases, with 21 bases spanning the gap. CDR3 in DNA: TGTGCCAGCAGCCCCCATCCGGGGGGCCAGGGAGATACGCAGTATTTT. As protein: CASSPHPGGQGDTQYF.